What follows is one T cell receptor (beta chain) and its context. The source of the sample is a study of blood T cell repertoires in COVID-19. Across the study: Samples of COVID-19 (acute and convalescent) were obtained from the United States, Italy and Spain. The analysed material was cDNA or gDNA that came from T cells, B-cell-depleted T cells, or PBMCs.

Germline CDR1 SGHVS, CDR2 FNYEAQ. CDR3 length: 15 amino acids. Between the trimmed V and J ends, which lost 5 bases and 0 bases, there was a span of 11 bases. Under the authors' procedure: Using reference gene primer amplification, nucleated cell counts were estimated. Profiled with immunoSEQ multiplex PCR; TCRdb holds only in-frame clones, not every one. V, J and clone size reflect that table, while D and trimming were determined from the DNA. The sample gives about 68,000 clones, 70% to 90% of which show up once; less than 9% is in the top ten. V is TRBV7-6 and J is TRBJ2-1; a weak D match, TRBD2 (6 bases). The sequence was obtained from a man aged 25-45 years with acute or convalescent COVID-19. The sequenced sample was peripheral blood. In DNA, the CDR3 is TGTGCCAGCAGCCCAGCGGGTTCCTCCTACAATGAGCAGTTCTTC. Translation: CASSPAGSSYNEQFF.